This T cell receptor beta chain comes out of a study of OX40 agonist ivuxolimab in advanced cancers. Study details: Cancers in dose escalation were hepatocellular, melanoma, renal cell and head and neck. General study results and limits: Normalized T-cell clonal expansion was also low in some nonresponders. In the 0.1-3.0 mg/kg groups, partial responders showed among the lowest expansion.

Baseline was the first blood sampling point, followed by cycle 4 day 1 and cycle 7 day 1. TCRdb's table, derived via immunoSEQ multiplex PCR, lists solely in-frame clones and lacks some. Found here are approximately 98,000 clones, 91% of them singletons; the top ten hold approximately 0.63%. For this clone: Its antigen is not identified.

CDR1 and CDR2 (germline): LNHNV, YYDKDF (reference sequence). This CDR3 region has 17 residues. Deletions cut 3 bases from V and 2 bases from J, with 17 bases between. The TCR was taken from an adult with an advanced solid tumor such as melanoma, head and neck, liver or kidney cancer. This chain connects TRBV15 to TRBJ1-3, with D maybe TRBD1 (5 bases). The sample consisted of CD4+ or CD8+ T cells sorted from blood, taken in a trial of the OX40 agonist ivuxolimab. The DNA of the CDR3 is TGTGCCACCAGCAGGTCTTCAGGGAAGATTCCTGGAAACACCATATATTTT. It translates to CATSRSSGKIPGNTIYF.